The 23 T cell receptor beta chains below all came from one sample that was sequenced in a study of beta chain features in type 1 diabetes (dated by TCRdb to 2016 to 2019). Antigens of these TCRs are unknown. Paper-wide results and their limitations: Type 1 diabetes patients showed a moderate but significant shortening of TCRB CDR3 length in all four CD4+ subsets.

Libraries were constructed by the immunoSEQ multiplex PCR assay. The entire amount of isolated RNA was reverse transcribed using the High Capacity cDNA Reverse Transcription Kit, so the sequenced TCRB transcripts were expressed ones. Here the immuneACCESS table is served through TCRdb, limited to in-frame sequences with V and J called. Missing clones are a known gap in these copies; in checked studies unresolved V genes cover under half, and the rest lacks a known reason. Counted in this sample were about 300,000 clones; approximately 12% of them appeared once. The ten largest clones represent about 0.016% of the sample. Material for sequencing was naive CD4+ T cells from blood. What this sample's cell subset or site label stands for: true naive CD4+ T cells. All receptors derive from a woman under 30 with type 1 diabetes.

The gene calls are TRBV12-5 and TRBJ2-1; tentatively, D is TRBD2 (5 bases). Trimming took off 8 bases at V and 0 bases at J, with 11 bases between the two ends. Germline-derived CDR1 and CDR2 are LGHNT and FRNRAP. This CDR3 has 14 amino acids. In DNA form, the CDR3 reads TGTGCTAGTAACGCGGGTGGCTCCTACAATGAGCAGTTCTTC. This gives the protein CASNAGGSYNEQFF. Looking up the rest from reference TRBV12-5 and TRBJ2-1 gives the full variable domain: DARVTQTPRHKVTEMGQEVTMRCQPILGHNTVFWYRQTMMQGLELLAYFRNRAPLDDSGMPKDRFSAEMPDATLATLKIQPSEPRDSAVYFCASNAGGSYNEQFFGPGTRLTVL.

The chain carries TRBV9 and TRBJ2-3, with 9 bases matching TRBD1. The V gene's germline CDR1 is SGDLS and CDR2 YYNGEE. There are 15 residues in the CDR3. Germline trimming cut 3 bases from V and 3 bases from J; bases unmatched to any gene: 5. DNA for the CDR3: TGTGCCAGCAGCGCGGACAGGGGCGCAACAGATACGCAGTATTTT. It encodes CASSADRGATDTQYF.

V usage is TRBV25-1 and J usage is TRBJ2-3, with 7 bases identical to TRBD2. This CDR3 comprises 16 residues. CDR1 MGHDK and CDR2 SYGVNS come from the germline V gene. V lost 3 bases to trimming and J lost 4 bases; unmatched junction nucleotides: 10. The CDR3 DNA reads as TGTGCCAGCAGTGACGTAGGGAGGGGCGTCTCAGATACGCAGTATTTT. It encodes CASSDVGRGVSDTQYF.

The chain uses TRBV5-6 and TRBJ2-3; 9 bases are a match to TRBD1. Germline-derived CDR1 and CDR2 are SGHDT and YYEEEE. V lost 6 bases and J lost 3; bases outside the gene matches: 8. The CDR3 has 15 residues. The CDR3 sequence: CASNHGQGFTDTQYF. CDR3 DNA: TGTGCCAGCAACCACGGACAGGGGTTTACAGATACGCAGTATTTT.

This clone came up a few times. V and J are TRBV7-2 and TRBJ2-5, with D possibly TRBD2 on 6 matching bases. Germline CDR1 reads SGHTA; CDR2 reads FQGNSA. V was clipped by 7 bases and J by 7 bases, with 16 bases between them. The CDR3 is 13 residues long. As DNA, the CDR3 is TGTGCCAGCACCGAGGGAGGCAGCTCGACCCAGTACTTC. Encoded protein: CASTEGGSSTQYF.

In this sample, this clone turned up a few times. The V call is TRBV30, the J call TRBJ1-5; no reliable D call. Germline-derived CDR1 and CDR2 are GTSNPN and SVGIG (reference sequence). The CDR3 is 13 amino acids. Trimming left V 1 base short and J 3 bases short, with 7 bases between. The CDR3 loop is CAWSDSTNQPQHF. The CDR3 nucleotides are TGTGCCTGGAGTGACAGCACCAATCAGCCCCAGCATTTT.

This chain uses TRBV6-1 with TRBJ2-5, with a tentative D call TRBD1 (5 bases). Germline V gene lookup returns CDR1 MNHNS and CDR2 SASEGT. Trimming removed 2 bases at V and 5 bases at J, with 9 bases between. The CDR3 has 13 residues. The CDR3 DNA is TGTGCCAGCAGTGAACGTCGACAGGAGACCCAGTACTTC. Encoded protein: CASSERRQETQYF.

This clone was seen more than once but under ten times. The chain links TRBV19 to TRBJ1-5; weak D call: TRBD1 (6 bases). Per germline, CDR1 LNHDA and CDR2 SQIVND (reference sequence). The germline V and J ends were trimmed by 6 bases and 1 base, with 16 bases remaining between them. This CDR3 is 16 amino acids long. The CDR3 DNA is TGTGCCAGTAGGCTTTCCCCCACAGGGAGCAATCAGCCCCAGCATTTT. It translates to CASRLSPTGSNQPQHF.

This clone was seen more than once but under ten times. This rearrangement joins TRBV20-1 to TRBJ1-1; D call uncertain. Germline CDR1 is DFQATT and CDR2 is SNEGSKA (reference sequence). This CDR3 has 11 amino acids. Trimming removed 1 base from V and 7 bases from J, with 7 bases in between. Here the CDR3 reads CSARGGREAFF. CDR3 coding DNA: TGCAGTGCTAGAGGAGGTCGTGAAGCTTTCTTT.

This clone turned up a few times. The rearrangement links TRBV28 to TRBJ2-7, with 11 bases matching TRBD1. The germline V gene has CDR1 MDHEN and CDR2 SYDVKM. CDR3 length: 15 amino acids. Trimming at V came to 2 bases and at J to 7 bases, leaving 7 bases not matched to a gene. CDR3 nucleotides: TGTGCCAGCAGTTTAGGCGGACAGGGGGCAGGAGAGCAGTACTTC. This sequence encodes CASSLGGQGAGEQYF.

The V gene is TRBV5-1, the J gene TRBJ2-6; D remains ambiguous. This CDR3 contains 15 residues. The V and J ends lost 5 bases and 0 bases respectively, with 9 bases between them. Germline V gene sequence: CDR1 SGHRS, CDR2 YFSETQ. The CDR3 sequence: CASRAPGSGANVLTF. The CDR3 DNA is TGCGCCAGCAGGGCCCCGGGCTCTGGGGCCAACGTCCTGACTTTC.

This clone was counted between two and nine times. V gene TRBV5-1 combines with J gene TRBJ2-5, with 7 nucleotides matching TRBD1. CDR3 length: 17 residues. V lost 3 bases and J lost 2; bases outside the gene matches: 13. CDR1 and CDR2 from the germline V gene are SGHRS and YFSETQ. CDR3 loop: CASSSFRDSDIQETQYF. As DNA, the CDR3 is TGCGCCAGCAGCTCCTTCCGGGACAGCGACATACAAGAGACCCAGTACTTC.

There are a few counts of this clone. The V call is TRBV18, the J call TRBJ1-2, with TRBD1 matching over 8 bases. The CDR3 sequence is 15 residues long. Looked up from germline, CDR1 is KGHSH and CDR2 is LQKENI. Trimming took 6 bases from V and 10 from J; bases not matched to a gene: 16. CDR3 sequence reads: CASSPNSPGQDLYTF. The CDR3 nucleotides read TGTGCCAGCTCCCCGAACTCCCCGGGACAGGACCTCTACACCTTC.

V gene TRBV7-9 combines with J gene TRBJ2-1; 9 bases agree with TRBD1. V trimming: 2 bases; J trimming: 4 bases; junction bases outside the gene matches: 3. Germline V CDR1 and CDR2: SEHNR, FQNEAQ (reference sequence). The CDR3 consists of 15 residues. CDR3 sequence (DNA): TGTGCCAGCAGCTTACGGGACAGGGCGTACAATGAGCAGTTCTTC. Its translation: CASSLRDRAYNEQFF.

The chain carries TRBV7-9 and TRBJ2-1, with 8 bases identical to TRBD2. The germline V gene has CDR1 SEHNR and CDR2 FQNEAQ (reference sequence). This CDR3 has 18 amino acids. V was pared by 4 bases and J by 2 bases, with 13 bases of the junction left unmatched. CDR3 DNA: TGTGCCAGCAGCTCGACACCCAATGAAGCGGGAGCCTACAATGAGCAGTTCTTC. Residues: CASSSTPNEAGAYNEQFF.

The table lists this clone with a count of one. The J gene is TRBJ2-1, the V gene TRBV2; 10 bases are a match to TRBD1. V lost 1 base, J lost 9 bases, and 6 bases stayed unmatched. Germline loops: CDR1 SNHLY, CDR2 FYNNEI. The CDR3 runs to 15 residues. The CDR3 DNA is TGTGCCAGCAGTGAAGGACAGGGGGCGCTTATTGAGCAGTTCTTC. It yields the protein CASSEGQGALIEQFF.

This clone was recorded a few times. The chain employs TRBV7-9 and TRBJ1-3; tentative D call: TRBD1 (6 bases). Looked up from germline, CDR1 is SEHNR and CDR2 is FQNEAQ (reference sequence). The CDR3 is made up of 15 amino acids. The ends were cut back, 2 bases at V and 0 bases at J, with 8 bases in the middle. CDR3 sequence reads: CASSLQGYSGNTIYF. In DNA, the CDR3 is TGTGCCAGCAGCTTACAGGGGTACTCTGGAAACACCATATATTTT.

This clone was observed a handful of times. V and J are TRBV30 and TRBJ2-6; no reliable D call. Germline CDR1 reads GTSNPN; CDR2 reads SVGIG (reference sequence). Trimming took 0 bases from V and 0 from J, leaving 9 bases between them. The CDR3 loop spans 16 amino acids. The CDR3 loop is CAWSVVGSSGANVLTF. In nucleotides, the CDR3 is TGTGCCTGGAGTGTGGTGGGCAGCTCTGGGGCCAACGTCCTGACTTTC.

This clone was seen a handful of times. The chain joins TRBV5-1 to TRBJ2-3, with 8 bases matching TRBD2. The junction had 3 bases not matched to a gene; V was cut back by 3 bases and J by 0 bases. This CDR3 contains 15 residues. Germline CDR1 reads SGHRS; CDR2 reads YFSETQ. The CDR3 protein is CASSSGLGSTDTQYF. CDR3 in DNA: TGCGCCAGCAGCTCGGGACTAGGCAGCACAGATACGCAGTATTTT. Combining the CDR3 with reference TRBV5-1 and TRBJ2-3 gives the whole variable domain KAGVTQTPRYLIKTRGQQVTLSCSPISGHRSVSWYQQTPGQGLQFLFEYFSETQRNKGNFPGRFSGRQFSNSRSEMNVSTLELGDSALYLCASSSGLGSTDTQYFGPGTRLTVL.

The chain recombines TRBV7-2 with TRBJ2-5; D is unresolved. Germline V gene sequence: CDR1 SGHTA, CDR2 FQGNSA. CDR3 length: 12 residues. The V end was cut by 4 bases, the J end by 2 bases, with 5 bases between. Here the CDR3 reads CASSSRQETQYF. The CDR3 DNA sequence: TGTGCCAGCAGCTCCAGGCAAGAGACCCAGTACTTC.

This clone was recorded once. This chain uses TRBV19 with TRBJ2-7, with a weak D call TRBD2 (6 bases). The V gene lost 6 bases and the J gene lost 0 bases, with 15 bases spanning the gap. Germline V gene sequence: CDR1 LNHDA, CDR2 SQIVND (reference sequence). The CDR3 spans 15 residues. The CDR3 sequence: CASSPGGSFSYEQYF. CDR3 bases: TGTGCCAGTAGCCCTGGGGGGAGCTTCTCCTACGAGCAGTACTTC.

The chain has TRBV9 and TRBJ1-2, with D tentatively TRBD1 (6 bases). Per germline, CDR1 SGDLS and CDR2 YYNGEE. The CDR3 is made up of 14 amino acids. The V end lost 5 bases, the J end lost 3 bases, and 14 bases lay between the germline ends. The CDR3 nucleotides are TGTGCCAGCAGAAGTCAAGGGGGGGACTATGGCTACACCTTC. It specifies CASRSQGGDYGYTF.

This clone was found a few times. This chain links TRBV15 with TRBJ1-2; 8 positions match TRBD1. The V gene end was trimmed by 3 bases and the J gene end by 2 bases; junction bases not matched to a gene: 5. The CDR3 is made up of 15 amino acids. Germline V gene lookup returns CDR1 LNHNV and CDR2 YYDKDF (reference sequence). The CDR3, as DNA: TGTGCCACCAGCAGTGGGGACAGGCCAAACTATGGCTACACCTTC. It yields the protein CATSSGDRPNYGYTF.